The 23 T cell receptor beta chains below were found in one sample sequenced in a study of siplizumab effects on memory and regulatory T cells. Assay: immunoSEQ multiplex PCR; the TCRdb copy retains only in-frame clones and omits some. The sample lists tens of thousands of clones, roughly 96% seen once, with about 0.095% in the top ten. The sequenced sample consisted of naive CD8+ T cells sorted from blood. Every receptor here comes from a human donor in good health.

This chain connects TRBV11-2 to TRBJ2-7; TRBD1 matches at 11 bases. Germline CDR1 SGHAT, CDR2 FQNNGV. Trimming removed 5 bases from V and 5 bases from J; junction bases left unmatched: 5. The CDR3 contains 14 residues. The CDR3 here is CASSLGTGGDEQYF. The CDR3 DNA follows: TGTGCCAGCAGCCTTGGGACAGGGGGTGACGAGCAGTACTTC.

The gene calls are TRBV6-6 and TRBJ2-3; D might be TRBD1 (7 bases). This CDR3 spans 16 amino acids. Trimming left V 2 bases short and J 2 bases short, with 14 bases between. CDR1 and CDR2 (germline): MNHNY, SVGAGI (reference sequence). CDR3 DNA: TGTGCCAGCAGTTACGGCGCGGGACAGTACACAGATACGCAGTATTTT. This gives the protein CASSYGAGQYTDTQYF.

The chain employs TRBV9 and TRBJ1-1; D gene unclear. Germline V gene sequence: CDR1 SGDLS, CDR2 YYNGEE. V lost 4 bases and J 1 base, leaving 8 bases between the germline ends. The CDR3 has 13 residues. CDR3 protein: CASSRSQNTEAFF. The CDR3 region has the DNA TGTGCCAGCAGCCGCTCCCAGAACACTGAAGCTTTCTTT.

V gene TRBV19 combines with J gene TRBJ2-7, with D perhaps being TRBD1 or TRBD2 (5 bases each). The ends were cut back, 7 bases at V and 5 bases at J, with 24 bases in the middle. The V gene's germline CDR1 is LNHDA and CDR2 SQIVND (reference sequence). The CDR3 loop spans 16 amino acids. The CDR3 nucleotides are TGTGCCAGTACCATCCGCTCAGGGAGCCCATACGACGAGCAGTACTTC. This gives the protein CASTIRSGSPYDEQYF.

The chain is built from TRBV6-6 and TRBJ2-7; no clear D gene. This CDR3 has 14 amino acids. CDR1 is MNHNY and CDR2 is SVGAGI in the germline V gene (reference sequence). V was cut by 6 bases and J by 5 bases, with 17 bases left in between. DNA for the CDR3: TGTGCCAGCAGACCTCGGATAGGGTCCCACGAGCAGTACTTC. Its protein product is CASRPRIGSHEQYF.

This chain's CDR3 is CASSSGIGTGELFF. In DNA, the CDR3 is TGTGCCAGCAGTTCGGGGATCGGGACCGGGGAGCTGTTTTTT. V is TRBV6-5 and J is TRBJ2-2; weak D call: TRBD2 (5 bases). V was pared by 4 bases and J by 5 bases, with 11 bases between. CDR1 and CDR2 (germline): MNHEY, SVGAGI. This CDR3 is 14 amino acids long.

V and J are TRBV5-5 and TRBJ1-3, with TRBD1 identical over 7 bases. This CDR3 spans 16 amino acids. CDR1 SGHKS and CDR2 YYEKEE come from the germline V gene (reference sequence). The ends lost 0 bases at V and 0 bases at J; junction bases unmatched: 3. The CDR3 loop is CASSLVGQISGNTIYF. The CDR3 DNA follows: TGTGCCAGCAGCTTGGTGGGACAGATCTCTGGAAACACCATATATTTT. Full variable domain (missing parts from reference TRBV5-5 and TRBJ1-3): DAGVTQSPTHLIKTRGQQVTLRCSPISGHKSVSWYQQVLGQGPQFIFQYYEKEERGRGNFPDRFSARQFPNYSSELNVNALLLGDSALYLCASSLVGQISGNTIYFGEGSWLTVV.

This chain uses TRBV28 with TRBJ1-2, with D tentatively TRBD1 (6 bases). The CDR3 is 18 residues long. The V end was cut by 7 bases, the J end by 3 bases, with 27 bases between. Germline V gene data show CDR1 as MDHEN and CDR2 as SYDVKM. CDR3 coding DNA: TGTGCCAGCACCGACCCGAGGTACAGGGAGGGTGGGGACTATGGCTACACCTTC. Its protein product is CASTDPRYREGGDYGYTF.

This rearrangement joins TRBV4-1 to TRBJ2-3; 7 bases are shared with TRBD1. CDR1 and CDR2 from the germline V gene are MGHRA and YSYEKL. The J segment lost 1 base and the V segment lost 3 bases, leaving 4 bases of the junction unmatched. The CDR3 consists of 15 residues. DNA for the CDR3: TGCGCCAGCAGCCACCCCGGGACAGGCACAGATACGCAGTATTTT. Protein: CASSHPGTGTDTQYF.

The rearrangement joins TRBV4-1 to TRBJ2-7; TRBD2 matches at 7 bases. The CDR3 extends over 16 amino acids. The J segment lost 0 bases and the V segment lost 1 base, leaving 6 bases of the junction unmatched. In germline, CDR1 is MGHRA, CDR2 YSYEKL. CDR3 nucleotides: TGCGCCAGCAGCCAAGCCGGGGGGTCGAGCTCCTACGAGCAGTACTTC. Translation: CASSQAGGSSSYEQYF.

The chain has TRBV12-5 and TRBJ2-5; a possible D gene is TRBD2 (5 bases). The CDR3 is made up of 14 amino acids. The germline CDR1 and CDR2 sequences are LGHNT and FRNRAP. The V end was cut by 2 bases, the J end by 5 bases, with 12 bases between. This chain's CDR3 is CASGLPAAEETQYF. The CDR3 nucleotides are TGTGCTAGTGGTTTGCCAGCGGCAGAGGAGACCCAGTACTTC.

The chain has TRBV10-3 and TRBJ2-3; the D is unclear. The CDR3 contains 14 residues. V was trimmed by 0 bases and J by 0 bases, leaving 4 bases between them. Per the germline V gene, CDR1 is ENHRY and CDR2 is SYGVKD. The CDR3 protein is CAISESQSTDTQYF. For the CDR3, the DNA is TGTGCCATCAGTGAGTCTCAGAGCACAGATACGCAGTATTTT.

The chain joins TRBV4-3 to TRBJ2-3, with 8 bases lining up with TRBD2. The CDR3 is made up of 17 amino acids. From germline, CDR1 is LGHNA and CDR2 YSLEER. Losses at the gene ends were 1 base for V and 1 base for J; bases not matched to a gene: 7. CDR3 sequence reads: CASSQGPGLAGTDTQYF. The CDR3 bases are TGCGCCAGCAGCCAAGGCCCTGGACTAGCCGGCACAGATACGCAGTATTTT.

This sequence joins TRBV7-6 and TRBJ1-3; D not certain. This CDR3 contains 14 residues. Germline assignment: CDR1 SGHVS and CDR2 FNYEAQ. The V end lost 1 base, the J end lost 8 bases, and 12 bases lay between the germline ends. The CDR3 DNA reads as TGTGCCAGCAGCTTAGTCCCAGGAGTTGACACCATATATTTT. This gives the protein CASSLVPGVDTIYF.

As concerns this clone: The conserved closing phenylalanine or tryptophan is absent in this CDR3, likely reflecting a read error. It is unclear where the CDR3 begins or ends on the DNA, so no DNA is shown, and the CDR3 is as TCRdb lists it. The chain is built from TRBV21-1 and TRBJ1-1. TRBV21-1 is a pseudogene. The CDR3 has 9 amino acids, counting both end residues. The chain's CDR3 is CASSKVGGE.

The CDR3 DNA follows: TGTGCCAGCAGCTTGTCTCTCACTGAAGCTTTCTTT. Its protein is CASSLSLTEAFF. This rearrangement joins TRBV5-6 to TRBJ1-1; D is uncertain. This CDR3 has 12 amino acids. CDR1 is SGHDT, CDR2 YYEEEE, per germline. Trimming removed 1 base from V and 4 bases from J, with 5 bases in between.

This rearrangement joins TRBV9 to TRBJ1-3; a possible D gene is TRBD1 (5 bases). CDR3 length: 13 residues. Trimming left V 4 bases short and J 3 bases short, with 8 bases between. CDR1 SGDLS and CDR2 YYNGEE come from the germline V gene. CDR3 nucleotides: TGTGCCAGCAGCCCCCAGGGTGGAAACACCATATATTTT. Translation gives CASSPQGGNTIYF.

This sequence joins TRBV27 and TRBJ2-3; 10 bases fit TRBD2. In germline, CDR1 is MNHEY, CDR2 SMNVEV (reference sequence). J gave up 2 bases and V 8 bases, and 7 bases lay outside the gene matches. This CDR3 contains 15 residues. The CDR3 nucleotides read TGTGCCAGCGTAGCGGGGGGATCATCCACAGATACGCAGTATTTT. Encoded protein: CASVAGGSSTDTQYF.

The chain recombines TRBV9 with TRBJ2-1, with a weak D call TRBD2 (6 bases). V was pared by 0 bases and J by 6 bases, with 13 bases between. Germline values: CDR1 SGDLS, CDR2 YYNGEE. This CDR3 contains 15 residues. In nucleotides, the CDR3 is TGTGCCAGCAGCGTAGCCCCGACTAGTAGCAATGAGCAGTTCTTC. It translates to CASSVAPTSSNEQFF.

The CDR3, as DNA: TGTGCCAGCAGCCCAGAAGCTTTCTTT. It codes for CASSPEAFF. The chain is built from TRBV7-2 and TRBJ1-1; D remains unclear. This CDR3 is 9 amino acids long. The germline CDR1 and CDR2 sequences are SGHTA and FQGNSA. The germline V and J ends were trimmed by 5 bases and 8 bases, with 3 bases remaining between them.

This clone has a single count. This chain joins TRBV4-3 and TRBJ1-2, with D possibly matching TRBD1 (6 bases). With 0 bases removed from V and 2 bases from J, the gap between germline ends came to 13 bases. This CDR3 region has 16 residues. Germline V gives CDR1 LGHNA, CDR2 YSLEER. The CDR3 bases are TGCGCCAGCAGCCAAGATGTGGGGGGCCGAAACTATGGCTACACCTTC. This sequence encodes CASSQDVGGRNYGYTF.

This chain joins TRBV9 and TRBJ1-1, with D unresolved. Trimming removed 3 bases at V and 4 bases at J, with 10 bases between. This CDR3 contains 13 residues. The V gene's germline CDR1 is SGDLS and CDR2 YYNGEE. The CDR3 here is CASSGGVATEAFF. In DNA, the CDR3 is TGTGCCAGCAGCGGGGGTGTGGCCACTGAAGCTTTCTTT. The full variable domain, in which reference TRBV9 and TRBJ1-1 provide the parts outside the CDR3, is DSGVTQTPKHLITATGQRVTLRCSPRSGDLSVYWYQQSLDQGLQFLIQYYNGEERAKGNILERFSAQQFPDLHSELNLSSLELGDSALYFCASSGGVATEAFFGQGTRLTVV.

The rearrangement links TRBV29-1 to TRBJ1-1, with 7 nucleotides matching TRBD1. This CDR3 region has 12 residues. J lost 10 bases, V lost 0 bases, and 5 bases had no gene match. Germline CDR1 SQVTM, CDR2 ANQGSEA. The CDR3 DNA follows: TGCAGCGTTGAAGAGGGGCAGGGGGGAGCTTTCTTT. It codes for CSVEEGQGGAFF. The entire variable domain, with the rest obtained from reference TRBV29-1 and TRBJ1-1, is as follows: SAVISQKPSRDICQRGTSLTIQCQVDSQVTMMFWYRQQPGQSLTLIATANQGSEATYESGFVIDKFPISRPNLTFSTLTVSNMSPEDSSIYLCSVEEGQGGAFFGQGTRLTVV.